This T cell receptor (beta chain) was identified during a study of cytomegalovirus exposure and HLA in healthy donors. Study background: There were fewer than 500 genotyped donors. Of these, 75% to 85% fell in the genetic ancestry cluster associated with self-reported Caucasian donors. Findings and limits, study-wide: Several of the most significant clusters were apparently associated with common viral pathogens in a later analysis. Later analysis associated a missense DCLRE1C variant with TCR beta V- and J-gene trimming. The authors listed around 150 TCR beta chains as cytomegalovirus-associated.

In the case of this clone: Its antigen is as yet unknown. The sample has other DNA sequences that encode this CDR3 too.

60 Vbeta and 13 Jbeta primers were used in PCR. Clones were sequenced by immunoSEQ multiplex PCR, and TCRdb holds only the in-frame ones, with some missing. The sample carries about 250,000 clones, approximately 85% recorded once. This sequence was found in a girl aged 2 to 9 in good health and CMV-seronegative. Input material: PBMCs.

The CDR3 loop is CASSYSGSSGNTIYF. CDR3 DNA sequence: TGTGCCAGCAGTTACTCGGGCAGTTCTGGAAACACCATATATTTT. V and J are TRBV6-5 and TRBJ1-3; D not certain. CDR1 is MNHEY, CDR2 SVGAGI, per germline. This CDR3 comprises 15 residues. The V end was cut by 0 bases, the J end by 1 base, with 7 bases between.